One sample yielded the 19 T cell receptor beta chains listed below, sequenced in a study of response to subunit inactivated influenza vaccine. One entry per CDR3 protein, called by TCRdb with MiXCR from the RT-PCR reads. The data contain roughly 160,000 distinct CDR3 sequences, roughly 10% of them singletons. Sequenced here: non-naive T cells sorted from PBMCs, sampled roughly 6 weeks after vaccination. Receptor source: a man aged 50-60 years who received an inactivated influenza vaccine.

DNA of the CDR3: TGCGCCAGCAGCTTGGCCGTAGCGGGGGACCTCCAAGAGACCCAGTACTTC. This gives the protein CASSLAVAGDLQETQYF. V usage is TRBV5-1 and J usage is TRBJ2-5; TRBD2 matches at 9 bases. Germline loops: CDR1 SGHRS, CDR2 YFSETQ. The CDR3 runs to 17 residues. Trimming took 0 bases from V and 1 from J; bases not matched to a gene: 7.

This clonotype showed up just a few times. The chain's CDR3 is CSAQRFGGRTDTQYF. CDR3 DNA sequence: TGCAGTGCTCAGAGGTTTGGGGGAAGGACAGATACGCAGTATTTT. This chain joins TRBV20-1 and TRBJ2-3; TRBD1 or TRBD2 may be the D gene (5 bases each). V was shortened by 5 bases and J by 3 bases, with 18 bases between the two germline ends. The V gene's germline CDR1 is DFQATT and CDR2 SNEGSKA (reference sequence). This CDR3 has 15 amino acids.

CDR3: CASRKAGGPYNEQFF. CDR3 coding DNA: TGTGCCAGTAGAAAAGCGGGGGGGCCCTACAATGAGCAGTTCTTC. The V gene is TRBV19, the J gene TRBJ2-1; 10 nucleotides match TRBD2. The germline V gene encodes CDR1 LNHDA and CDR2 SQIVND (reference sequence). The CDR3 consists of 15 residues. V was clipped by 6 bases and J by 2 bases; unmatched bases: 4.

This rearrangement joins TRBV29-1 to TRBJ1-1, with D hard to call. V lost 6 bases and J lost 0, with 8 bases in between. CDR1 SQVTM and CDR2 ANQGSEA come from the germline V gene. This CDR3 is 12 amino acids long. Written as DNA, the CDR3 is TGCAGCGTCGTACACCTGAACACTGAAGCTTTCTTT. This sequence encodes CSVVHLNTEAFF.

This clonotype came up a few times. The chain combines TRBV7-9 with TRBJ1-2, with 8 bases matching TRBD1. Germline V gene sequence: CDR1 SEHNR, CDR2 FQNEAQ (reference sequence). The CDR3 sequence is 15 residues long. V gave up 1 base and J gave up 4 bases; unmatched junction bases: 5. The CDR3 loop reads CASSLGTGLSYGYTF. DNA for the CDR3: TGTGCCAGCAGCTTAGGGACAGGGCTGAGCTATGGCTACACCTTC. Complete variable domain (other parts from reference TRBV7-9 and TRBJ1-2): DTGVSQNPRHKITKRGQNVTFRCDPISEHNRLYWYRQTLGQGPEFLTYFQNEAQLEKSRLLSDRFSAERPKGSFSTLEIQRTEQGDSAMYLCASSLGTGLSYGYTFGSGTRLTVV.

This clonotype was recorded a few times. The chain has TRBV4-2 and TRBJ1-1; D remains unclear. Per the germline V gene, CDR1 is LGHNA and CDR2 is YNFKEQ. The CDR3 has 15 residues. V gave up 1 base and J gave up 6 bases, with 15 bases separating them. CDR3 coding DNA: TGTGCCAGCAGCCAAGGCCGGGCCGTTACAGCTGAAGCTTTCTTT. Translation: CASSQGRAVTAEAFF.

In its sample, this clonotype was seen many times. This rearrangement joins TRBV3-1 to TRBJ2-5; 7 positions match TRBD2. Germline loops: CDR1 LGHDT, CDR2 YNNKEL (reference sequence). CDR3 size: 15 residues. The junction had 9 bases not matched to a gene; V was cut back by 3 bases and J by 5 bases. The CDR3 nucleotides read TGTGCCAGCAGCCAGAGACTAGCCGGAACTGAGACCCAGTACTTC. Its protein is CASSQRLAGTETQYF.

This clonotype was picked up many times. The V and J genes are TRBV6-1 and TRBJ2-3, with D perhaps TRBD1 (6 bases). The CDR3 loop spans 15 amino acids. The V gene's germline CDR1 is MNHNS and CDR2 SASEGT. V lost 6 bases to trimming and J lost 4 bases, with 17 bases between them. The CDR3 sequence is CASRDPRGMADTQYF. CDR3 sequence (DNA): TGTGCCAGCAGAGATCCCAGGGGCATGGCAGATACGCAGTATTTT.

About this clonotype: Likely a read error: the CDR3 ends without its conserved phenylalanine or tryptophan. V usage is TRBV6-1 and J usage is TRBJ2-7; unclear D gene. V lost 8 bases and J lost 7, with 12 bases in between. Germline V gene data show CDR1 as MNHNS and CDR2 as SASEGT. CDR3 length equals 11 residues. The CDR3 sequence: CASLLGPEQYL. Here the CDR3 DNA reads TGTGCCAGCCTTTTAGGTCCGGAGCAGTACCTC.

CDR3 DNA: TGTGCCAGCAGCTCCGGTCCCCTACGAGGGCAGTACTTC. It is translated as CASSSGPLRGQYF. The chain combines TRBV9 with TRBJ2-7; D not resolved. Looked up from germline, CDR1 is SGDLS and CDR2 is YYNGEE. The V and J ends lost 4 bases and 9 bases respectively, with 17 bases between them. The CDR3 contains 13 residues.

There are a few counts of this clonotype. The chain employs TRBV7-9 and TRBJ2-3; D is tentatively TRBD1 or TRBD2 (5 bases each). Germline V gives CDR1 SEHNR, CDR2 FQNEAQ (reference sequence). The CDR3 loop spans 15 amino acids. Trimming left V 5 bases short and J 6 bases short, with 18 bases between. CDR3 DNA: TGTGCCAGCAGCCGAGGGGCTGGAGCTGCCGATACGCAGTATTTT. This encodes CASSRGAGAADTQYF.

In this sample, this clonotype turned up a few times. The J gene is TRBJ2-4, the V gene TRBV20-1; 8 positions match TRBD2. There are 15 residues in the CDR3. V lost 6 bases to trimming and J lost 0 bases; unmatched junction nucleotides: 7. Per the germline V gene, CDR1 is DFQATT and CDR2 is SNEGSKA (reference sequence). The CDR3 DNA reads TGCAGTGCCAACTCGGGAGGGGGAGCCAAAAACATTCAGTACTTC. This gives the protein CSANSGGGAKNIQYF.

This clonotype was detected ten times or more. DNA of the CDR3: TGTGCCAGCAGTCCCCGACTAGGGACCTCTATCGAGCAGTACTTC. Encoded protein: CASSPRLGTSIEQYF. This chain uses TRBV12-3 or TRBV12-4 with TRBJ2-7; tentative D call: TRBD2 (6 bases). The CDR3 runs to 15 residues. The V and J ends lost 5 bases and 6 bases respectively, with 20 bases between them.

The sample holds many counts of this clonotype. This chain links TRBV7-9 with TRBJ2-1; D uncertain. Per germline, CDR1 SEHNR and CDR2 FQNEAQ (reference sequence). CDR3 length equals 14 residues. V lost 5 bases to trimming and J lost 16 bases, with 24 bases between them. In DNA form, the CDR3 reads TGTGCCAGCAGCCCGTTGAAAGGGTATCTGGGCCCTTTCTTC. Protein sequence: CASSPLKGYLGPFF.

The rearrangement links TRBV6-2 or TRBV6-3 to TRBJ1-5; a possible D gene is TRBD1 (5 bases). The CDR3 has 15 residues. V was trimmed by 7 bases and J by 1 base, leaving 14 bases between them. Germline V gene sequence: CDR1 MNHEY, CDR2 SVGEGT. CDR3 sequence reads: CASKTGVRSNQPQHF. The CDR3 coding sequence is TGTGCCAGCAAAACGGGGGTAAGGAGCAATCAGCCCCAGCATTTT.

This clonotype was detected ten times or more. The chain uses TRBV5-6 and TRBJ2-7, with TRBD1 matching over 9 bases. The V gene end was trimmed by 4 bases and the J gene end by 4 bases; junction bases not matched to a gene: 9. The germline CDR1 and CDR2 sequences are SGHDT and YYEEEE. CDR3 length: 15 residues. The CDR3 DNA follows: TGTGCCAGCAGCGATCGGACAGGGGTATTTTACGAGCAGTACTTC. Translated: CASSDRTGVFYEQYF.

In this sample, this clonotype turned up many times. This chain links TRBV18 with TRBJ2-7; D is possibly TRBD1 (6 bases). The V end lost 0 bases, the J end lost 0 bases, and 12 bases lay between the germline ends. The CDR3 totals 16 residues. Germline CDR1 is KGHSH and CDR2 is LQKENI. The CDR3 here is CASSPPRLGASYEQYF. In DNA form, the CDR3 reads TGTGCCAGCTCACCACCGAGGTTGGGGGCCTCCTACGAGCAGTACTTC.

The CDR3 here is CASSLEKGGYTF. CDR3 bases: TGCGCCAGCAGCTTGGAGAAGGGTGGCTACACCTTC. This rearrangement joins TRBV5-1 to TRBJ1-2, with D hard to call. The CDR3 has 12 amino acids. Germline V gene lookup returns CDR1 SGHRS and CDR2 YFSETQ. With 0 bases removed from V and 7 bases from J, the gap between germline ends came to 7 bases.

This clonotype was observed many times. The DNA for the CDR3 is TGTGCCAGCAGTTACCCCCCGGACAATGAGCAGTTCTTC. It yields the protein CASSYPPDNEQFF. The rearrangement links TRBV6-2 or TRBV6-3 to TRBJ2-1; D not resolved. The CDR3 has 13 residues. Deletions cut 2 bases from V and 5 bases from J, with 7 bases between. The V gene's germline CDR1 is MNHEY and CDR2 SVGEGT.